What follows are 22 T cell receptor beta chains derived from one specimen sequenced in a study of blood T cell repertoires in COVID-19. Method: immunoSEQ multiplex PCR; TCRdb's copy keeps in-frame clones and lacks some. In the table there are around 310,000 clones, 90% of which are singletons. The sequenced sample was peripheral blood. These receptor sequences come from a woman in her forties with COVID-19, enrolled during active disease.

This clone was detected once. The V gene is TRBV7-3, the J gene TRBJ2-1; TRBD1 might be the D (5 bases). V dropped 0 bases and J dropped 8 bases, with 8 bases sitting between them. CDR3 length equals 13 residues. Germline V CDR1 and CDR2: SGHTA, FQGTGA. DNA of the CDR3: TGTGCCAGCAGCTTAACGGGGCCCGATGAGCAGTTCTTC. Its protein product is CASSLTGPDEQFF.

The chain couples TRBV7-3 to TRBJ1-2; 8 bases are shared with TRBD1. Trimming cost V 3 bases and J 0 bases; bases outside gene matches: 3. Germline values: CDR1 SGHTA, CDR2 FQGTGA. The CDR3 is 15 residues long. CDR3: CASSLTGASNYGYTF. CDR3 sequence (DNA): TGTGCCAGCAGCTTGACAGGGGCATCTAACTATGGCTACACCTTC. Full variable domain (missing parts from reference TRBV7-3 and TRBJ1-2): GAGVSQTPSNKVTEKGKYVELRCDPISGHTALYWYRQSLGQGPEFLIYFQGTGAADDSGLPNDRFFAVRPEGSVSTLKIQRTERGDSAVYLCASSLTGASNYGYTFGSGTRLTVV.

The CDR3 nucleotides read TGTGCCAGCAGTTTATCTTACAGGCTTACAGGAACTAATGAAAAACTGTTTTTT. This codes for CASSLSYRLTGTNEKLFF. The V call is TRBV27, the J call TRBJ1-4; D is perhaps TRBD1 (5 bases). With 0 bases removed from V and 1 base from J, the gap between germline ends came to 15 bases. From germline, CDR1 is MNHEY and CDR2 SMNVEV (reference sequence). The CDR3 covers 18 residues.

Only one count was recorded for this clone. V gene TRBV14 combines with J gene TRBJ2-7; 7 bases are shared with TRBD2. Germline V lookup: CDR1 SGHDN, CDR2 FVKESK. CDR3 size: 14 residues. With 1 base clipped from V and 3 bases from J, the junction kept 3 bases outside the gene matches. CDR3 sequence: CASSQVGGYYEQYF. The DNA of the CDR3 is TGTGCCAGCAGCCAAGTCGGGGGGTACTACGAGCAGTACTTC.

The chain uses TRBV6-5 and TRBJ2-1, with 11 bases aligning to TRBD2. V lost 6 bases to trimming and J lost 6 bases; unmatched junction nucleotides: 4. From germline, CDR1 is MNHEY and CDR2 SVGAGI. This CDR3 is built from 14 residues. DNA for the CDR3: TGTGCCAGCAGGACTAGCGGGATAGGCAATGAGCAGTTCTTC. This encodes CASRTSGIGNEQFF.

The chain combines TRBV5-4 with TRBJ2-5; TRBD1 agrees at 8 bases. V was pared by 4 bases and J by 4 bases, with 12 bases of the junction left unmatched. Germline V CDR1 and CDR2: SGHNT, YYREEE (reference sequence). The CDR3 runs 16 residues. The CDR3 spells CASSPFTGGMSETQYF. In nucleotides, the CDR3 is TGTGCCAGCAGCCCTTTCACAGGGGGGATGTCAGAGACCCAGTACTTC.

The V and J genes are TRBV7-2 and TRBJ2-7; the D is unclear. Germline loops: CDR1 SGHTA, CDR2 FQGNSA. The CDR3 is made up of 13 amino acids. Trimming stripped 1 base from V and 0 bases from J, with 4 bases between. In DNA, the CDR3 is TGTGCCAGCAGCTTAGACGGCTCCTACGAGCAGTACTTC. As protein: CASSLDGSYEQYF.

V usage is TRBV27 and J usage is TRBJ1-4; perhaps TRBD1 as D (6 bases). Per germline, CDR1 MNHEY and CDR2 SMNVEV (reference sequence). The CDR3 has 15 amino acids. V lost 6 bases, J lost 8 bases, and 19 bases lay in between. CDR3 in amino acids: CASSSLGGAGEKLFF. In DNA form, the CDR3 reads TGTGCCAGCAGCAGTTTGGGGGGGGCGGGAGAAAAACTGTTTTTT.

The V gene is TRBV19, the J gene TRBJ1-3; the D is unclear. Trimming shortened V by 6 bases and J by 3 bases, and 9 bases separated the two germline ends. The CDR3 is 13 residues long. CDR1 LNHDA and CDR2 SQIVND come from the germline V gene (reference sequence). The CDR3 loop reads CASRREIGNTIYF. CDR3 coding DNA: TGTGCCAGTAGAAGGGAGATTGGAAACACCATATATTTT.

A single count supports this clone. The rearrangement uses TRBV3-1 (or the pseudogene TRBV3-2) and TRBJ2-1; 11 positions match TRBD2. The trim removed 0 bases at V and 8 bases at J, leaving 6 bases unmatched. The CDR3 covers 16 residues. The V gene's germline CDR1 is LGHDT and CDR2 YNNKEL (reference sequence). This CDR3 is CASSQDRLAGFHEQFF. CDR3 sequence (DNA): TGTGCCAGCAGCCAAGATCGACTAGCGGGATTCCATGAGCAGTTCTTC.

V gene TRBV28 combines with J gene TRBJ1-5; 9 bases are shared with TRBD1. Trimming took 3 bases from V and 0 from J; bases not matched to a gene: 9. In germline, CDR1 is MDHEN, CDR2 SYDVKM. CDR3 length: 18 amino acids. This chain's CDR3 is CASSFDPGQGDSNQPQHF. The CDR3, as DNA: TGTGCCAGCAGTTTCGACCCGGGACAGGGCGATAGCAATCAGCCCCAGCATTTT.

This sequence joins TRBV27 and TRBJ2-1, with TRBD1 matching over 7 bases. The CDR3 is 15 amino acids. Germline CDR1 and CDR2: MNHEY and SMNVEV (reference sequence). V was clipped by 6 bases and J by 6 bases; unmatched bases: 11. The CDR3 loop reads CASSTRDSFLNEQFF. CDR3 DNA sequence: TGTGCCAGCAGCACCCGGGACAGTTTTCTCAATGAGCAGTTCTTC.

In DNA, the CDR3 is TGTGCCTGGAGTGGAGGCCGCTCTTTCTACAATGAGCAGTTCTTC. Translating gives CAWSGGRSFYNEQFF. The chain has TRBV30 and TRBJ2-1; D is ambiguous. Trimming removed 1 base at V and 3 bases at J, with 13 bases between. Per the germline V gene, CDR1 is GTSNPN and CDR2 is SVGIG (reference sequence). CDR3 length: 15 residues.

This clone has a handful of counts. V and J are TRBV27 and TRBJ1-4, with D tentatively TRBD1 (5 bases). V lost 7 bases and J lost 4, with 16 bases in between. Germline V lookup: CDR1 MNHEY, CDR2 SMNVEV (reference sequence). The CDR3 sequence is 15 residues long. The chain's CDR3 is CASKSKGLGNEKLFF. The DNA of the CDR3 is TGTGCCAGCAAGTCTAAGGGGCTGGGTAATGAAAAACTGTTTTTT.

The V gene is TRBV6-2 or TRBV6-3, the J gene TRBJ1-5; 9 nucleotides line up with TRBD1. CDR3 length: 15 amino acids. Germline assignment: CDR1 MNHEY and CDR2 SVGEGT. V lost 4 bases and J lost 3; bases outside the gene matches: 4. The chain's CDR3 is CASSSWTGDNQPQHF. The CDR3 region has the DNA TGTGCCAGCAGTTCGTGGACAGGGGACAATCAGCCCCAGCATTTT.

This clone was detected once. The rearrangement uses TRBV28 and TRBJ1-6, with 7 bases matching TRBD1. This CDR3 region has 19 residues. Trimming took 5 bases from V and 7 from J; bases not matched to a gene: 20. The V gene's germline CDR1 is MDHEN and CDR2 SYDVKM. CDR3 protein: CASSLVFFKGRGENSPLHF. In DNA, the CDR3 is TGTGCCAGCAGTCTAGTCTTCTTTAAGGGCAGGGGGGAAAATTCACCCCTCCACTTT.

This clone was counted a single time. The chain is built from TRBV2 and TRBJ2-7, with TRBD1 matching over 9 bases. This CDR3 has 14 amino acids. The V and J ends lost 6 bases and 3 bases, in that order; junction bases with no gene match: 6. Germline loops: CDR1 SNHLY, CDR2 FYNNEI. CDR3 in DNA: TGTGCCAGCAGGCGGACAGGGGAGTACTACGAGCAGTACTTC. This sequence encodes CASRRTGEYYEQYF.

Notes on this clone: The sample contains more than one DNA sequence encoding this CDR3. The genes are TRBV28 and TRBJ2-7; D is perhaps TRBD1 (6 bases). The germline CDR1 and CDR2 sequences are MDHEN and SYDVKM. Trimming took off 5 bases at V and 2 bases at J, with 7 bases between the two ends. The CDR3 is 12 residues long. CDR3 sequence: CASSQGPYEQYF. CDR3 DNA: TGTGCCAGCAGTCAGGGGCCCTACGAGCAGTACTTC.

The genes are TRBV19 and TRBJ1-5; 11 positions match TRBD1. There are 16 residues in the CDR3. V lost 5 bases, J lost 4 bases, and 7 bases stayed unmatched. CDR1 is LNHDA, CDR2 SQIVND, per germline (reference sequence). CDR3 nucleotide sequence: TGTGCCAGTAGTTATTGGGGGACAGGGGGGAATCAGCCCCAGCATTTT. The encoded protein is CASSYWGTGGNQPQHF.

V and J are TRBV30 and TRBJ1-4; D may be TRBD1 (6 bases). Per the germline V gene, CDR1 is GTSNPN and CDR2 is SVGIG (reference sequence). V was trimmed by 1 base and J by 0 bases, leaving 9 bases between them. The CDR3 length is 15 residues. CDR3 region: CAWSDYRATNEKLFF. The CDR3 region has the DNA TGTGCCTGGAGTGACTACAGGGCAACTAATGAAAAACTGTTTTTT.

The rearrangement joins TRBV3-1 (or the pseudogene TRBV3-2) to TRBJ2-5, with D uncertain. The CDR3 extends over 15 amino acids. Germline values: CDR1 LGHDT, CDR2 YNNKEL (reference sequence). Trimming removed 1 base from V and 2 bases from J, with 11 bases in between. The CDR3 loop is CASSQAQEKQETQYF. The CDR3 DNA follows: TGTGCCAGCAGCCAAGCTCAAGAGAAGCAAGAGACCCAGTACTTC.

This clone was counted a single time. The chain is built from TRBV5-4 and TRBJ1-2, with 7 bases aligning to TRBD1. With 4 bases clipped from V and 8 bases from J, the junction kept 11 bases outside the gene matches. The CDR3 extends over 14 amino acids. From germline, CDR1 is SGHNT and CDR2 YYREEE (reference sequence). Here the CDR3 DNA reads TGTGCCAGCAGCGCACCGGACAGGCGCCAGGGCTACACCTTC. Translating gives CASSAPDRRQGYTF.